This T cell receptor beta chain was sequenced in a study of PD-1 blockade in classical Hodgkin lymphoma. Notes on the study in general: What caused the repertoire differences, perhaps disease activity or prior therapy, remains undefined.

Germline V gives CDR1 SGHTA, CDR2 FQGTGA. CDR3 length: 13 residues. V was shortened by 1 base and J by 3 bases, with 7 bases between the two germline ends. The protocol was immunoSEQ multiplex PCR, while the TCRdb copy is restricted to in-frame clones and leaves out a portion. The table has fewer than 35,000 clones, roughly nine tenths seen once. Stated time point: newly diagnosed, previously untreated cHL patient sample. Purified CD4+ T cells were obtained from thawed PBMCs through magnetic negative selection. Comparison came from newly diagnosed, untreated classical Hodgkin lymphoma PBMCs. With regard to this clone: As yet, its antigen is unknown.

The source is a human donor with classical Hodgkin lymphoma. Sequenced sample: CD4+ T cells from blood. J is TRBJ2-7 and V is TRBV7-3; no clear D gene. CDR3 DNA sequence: TGTGCCAGCAGCTTAAGTTCGGACTACGAGCAGTACTTC. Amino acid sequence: CASSLSSDYEQYF.